Ten or more counts support the clone carrying this TCR beta chain. Library construction involved attaching unique molecular identifiers to individual cDNA molecules, which allowed quantitative, reproducible TCR counting. In the authors' workflow: 96,000 or so TCRs per sample was the median, with a range of roughly 23,224 to 690,600. One entry per CDR3 protein results from TCRdb running MiXCR on the RACE reads. The V and J calls shown here were made by TCRdb, not taken from the authors' results. The sample carries 75,000 to 80,000 distinct CDR3 sequences, about 8.6% recorded once. These data are taken from a study of human T cells and chemical hapten exposure. V gave up 0 bases and J gave up 2 bases, with 17 bases separating them. CDR3 length equals 19 residues. Germline V gene data show CDR1 as SGHTA and CDR2 as FQGNSA. Sample time point: healthy volunteer bleed at 6 weeks. The study extracted total RNA from unfractionated whole blood.

The TCR comes from a female donor in good health. Some clones in this sample may be carry-over from other donors' samples. V is TRBV7-2 and J is TRBJ1-6, with a tentative D call TRBD1 (6 bases). The material sequenced was whole blood. Here the CDR3 reads CASSLAGYTRGPYNSPLHF. The CDR3, as DNA: TGTGCCAGCAGCTTAGCGGGTTATACGCGGGGGCCCTATAATTCACCCCTCCACTTT. Full variable domain (missing parts from reference TRBV7-2 and TRBJ1-6): GAGVSQSPSNKVTEKGKDVELRCDPISGHTALYWYRQSLGQGLEFLIYFQGNSAPDKSGLPSDRFSAERTGGSVSTLTIQRTQQEDSAVYLCASSLAGYTRGPYNSPLHFGNGTRLTVT.